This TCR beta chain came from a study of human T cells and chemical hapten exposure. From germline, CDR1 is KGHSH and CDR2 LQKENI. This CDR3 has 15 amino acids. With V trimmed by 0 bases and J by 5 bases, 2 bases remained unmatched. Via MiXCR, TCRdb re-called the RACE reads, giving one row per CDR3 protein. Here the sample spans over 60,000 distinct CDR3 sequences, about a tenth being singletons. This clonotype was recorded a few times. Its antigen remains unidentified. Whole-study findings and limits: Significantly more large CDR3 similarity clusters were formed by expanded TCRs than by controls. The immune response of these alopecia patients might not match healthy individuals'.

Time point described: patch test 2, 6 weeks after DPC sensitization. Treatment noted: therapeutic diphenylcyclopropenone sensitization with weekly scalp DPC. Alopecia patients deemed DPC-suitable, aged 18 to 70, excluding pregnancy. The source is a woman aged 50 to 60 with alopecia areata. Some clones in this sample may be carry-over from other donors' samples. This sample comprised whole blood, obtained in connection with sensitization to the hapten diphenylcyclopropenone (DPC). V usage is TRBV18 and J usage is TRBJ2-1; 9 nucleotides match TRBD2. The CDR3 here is CASSPPASGDNEQFF. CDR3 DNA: TGTGCCAGCTCACCACCGGCTAGCGGGGACAATGAGCAGTTCTTC.